Presented here are 24 T cell receptor beta chains from one specimen sequenced in a study of pediatric ulcerative colitis. Sequencing was performed with immunoSEQ multiplex PCR; in TCRdb, only in-frame clones are kept and a portion is missing. The data show 40,000 to 55,000 clones, with 78% seen just once and roughly 3.4% held by the top ten. The rectum was sampled with one to two pinch biopsies at colonoscopy. Material: gut tissue. These TCRs come from a girl under 18 with moderate ulcerative colitis.

The chain has TRBV7-2 and TRBJ1-5; 7 positions match TRBD1. Per germline, CDR1 SGHTA and CDR2 FQGNSA. The V gene end was trimmed by 1 base and the J gene end by 4 bases; junction bases not matched to a gene: 4. This CDR3 has 15 residues. CDR3 in amino acids: CASSLGGTENQPQHF. The CDR3 nucleotides read TGTGCCAGCAGCTTAGGGGGGACAGAGAATCAGCCCCAGCATTTT.

The rearrangement links TRBV10-3 to TRBJ1-5; D call uncertain. There are 15 residues in the CDR3. V lost 3 bases, J lost 3 bases, and 12 bases lay in between. Germline V gene data show CDR1 as ENHRY and CDR2 as SYGVKD. The CDR3 sequence is CAISDGREYNQPQHF. Written as DNA, the CDR3 is TGTGCCATCAGTGATGGGAGGGAATACAATCAGCCCCAGCATTTT.

CDR3 loop: CASSPALSYEQYF. Here the CDR3 DNA reads TGCGCCAGCAGCCCGGCATTGAGCTACGAGCAGTACTTC. The chain has TRBV5-1 and TRBJ2-7; D gene unclear. Germline loops: CDR1 SGHRS, CDR2 YFSETQ. Trimming removed 4 bases at V and 3 bases at J, with 11 bases between. The CDR3 loop spans 13 amino acids.

The V gene is TRBV19, the J gene TRBJ2-6; D gene unclear. Germline-derived CDR1 and CDR2 are LNHDA and SQIVND (reference sequence). CDR3 length: 17 residues. Trimming removed 6 bases at V and 0 bases at J, with 15 bases between. The CDR3 reads CASRSWAVTSGANVLTF. CDR3 in DNA: TGTGCCAGTAGATCATGGGCGGTTACCTCTGGGGCCAACGTCCTGACTTTC.

The chain employs TRBV2 and TRBJ1-4; no firm D call. Trimming removed 8 bases from V and 0 bases from J, with 13 bases in between. This CDR3 is 15 amino acids long. Germline V gene lookup returns CDR1 SNHLY and CDR2 FYNNEI. The CDR3 DNA sequence: TGTGCCAGCTCCGCCCAACCGGCAACTAATGAAAAACTGTTTTTT. It encodes CASSAQPATNEKLFF.

The rearrangement joins TRBV30 to TRBJ2-2; 7 bases match TRBD1. The CDR3 loop spans 15 amino acids. CDR1 GTSNPN and CDR2 SVGIG come from the germline V gene (reference sequence). V lost 5 bases and J lost 2; bases outside the gene matches: 8. CDR3 nucleotide sequence: TGTGCCTGGGTTTCGGGACAGCTAAACACCGGGGAGCTGTTTTTT. It is translated as CAWVSGQLNTGELFF.

The V call is TRBV30, the J call TRBJ2-5; D call uncertain. CDR1 and CDR2 (germline): GTSNPN, SVGIG (reference sequence). This CDR3 comprises 13 residues. Trimming took off 4 bases at V and 2 bases at J, with 11 bases between the two ends. For the CDR3, the DNA is TGTGCCTGGATCGGTCAGGAACAAGAGACCCAGTACTTC. Amino acids: CAWIGQEQETQYF.

The chain recombines TRBV6-5 with TRBJ2-2; no reliable D call. The CDR3 covers 14 residues. V was trimmed by 0 bases and J by 6 bases, leaving 8 bases between them. CDR1 MNHEY and CDR2 SVGAGI come from the germline V gene. The CDR3 DNA is TGTGCCAGCAGTTACTCGATATGGGCCGGGGAGCTGTTTTTT. Translated: CASSYSIWAGELFF.

This clone was counted only a few times. The rearrangement joins TRBV2 to TRBJ1-5; 7 bases match TRBD1. V gave up 3 bases and J gave up 6 bases; unmatched junction bases: 8. CDR1 is SNHLY, CDR2 FYNNEI, per germline. This CDR3 spans 15 amino acids. The CDR3 loop is CASSDTGVVGQPQHF. The CDR3 nucleotides are TGTGCCAGCAGTGATACAGGGGTGGTGGGTCAGCCCCAGCATTTT.

V is TRBV5-5 and J is TRBJ2-5, with D tentatively TRBD1 or TRBD2 (6 bases each). With 1 base removed from V and 2 bases from J, the gap between germline ends came to 21 bases. CDR3 length: 18 residues. CDR1 and CDR2 from the germline V gene are SGHKS and YYEKEE (reference sequence). The CDR3 DNA reads TGTGCCAGCAGCTTGTATGGGGGGCGAAGGGCCCCGCAAGAGACCCAGTACTTC. As protein: CASSLYGGRRAPQETQYF.

This rearrangement joins TRBV7-6 to TRBJ1-5, with D tentatively TRBD1 (6 bases). Germline CDR1 reads SGHVS; CDR2 reads FNYEAQ. The CDR3 runs 14 residues. Trimming left V 4 bases short and J 1 base short, with 8 bases between. CDR3 protein: CASSSGQSNQPQHF. The CDR3 nucleotides are TGTGCCAGCAGCTCCGGACAGAGCAATCAGCCCCAGCATTTT.

The V gene is TRBV5-4, the J gene TRBJ2-3; weak D call: TRBD1 (7 bases). Germline CDR1 and CDR2: SGHNT and YYREEE (reference sequence). There are 19 residues in the CDR3. Trimming cost V 2 bases and J 1 base, with 23 bases left between them. The CDR3 DNA is TGTGCCAGCAGCTTCTCCTCGGGGGCGACAGGGTTAGGCACAGATACGCAGTATTTT. The encoded protein is CASSFSSGATGLGTDTQYF.

The chain uses TRBV28 and TRBJ1-4; 8 bases match TRBD1. Trimming took 6 bases from V and 4 from J; bases not matched to a gene: 7. In germline, CDR1 is MDHEN, CDR2 SYDVKM. This CDR3 region has 15 residues. CDR3 sequence reads: CASSNGQGFNEKLFF. Written as DNA, the CDR3 is TGTGCCAGCAGCAACGGACAGGGCTTTAATGAAAAACTGTTTTTT.

The V and J genes are TRBV9 and TRBJ2-7; the D gene is possibly TRBD2 (5 bases). There are 14 residues in the CDR3. Germline V gives CDR1 SGDLS, CDR2 YYNGEE. The V gene lost 0 bases and the J gene lost 5 bases, with 12 bases spanning the gap. CDR3 nucleotides: TGTGCCAGCAGCGTAGAAGCGTGGACTGACGAGCAGTACTTC. Its protein product is CASSVEAWTDEQYF.

A few counts support this clone. The rearrangement joins TRBV4-2 to TRBJ1-3; D is unresolved. Trimming cost V 1 base and J 2 bases, with 12 bases left between them. The germline V gene has CDR1 LGHNA and CDR2 YNFKEQ. The CDR3 contains 16 residues. CDR3 in amino acids: CASSQAEKVTGNTIYF. The CDR3 nucleotides read TGTGCCAGCAGCCAAGCAGAGAAAGTAACTGGAAACACCATATATTTT.

The chain employs TRBV5-1 and TRBJ1-1; D gene ambiguous. V lost 0 bases, J lost 6 bases, and 18 bases lay in between. CDR1 SGHRS and CDR2 YFSETQ come from the germline V gene. The CDR3 is 16 residues long. This chain's CDR3 is CASSLAASSRTAEAFF. The CDR3 coding sequence is TGCGCCAGCAGCTTGGCCGCGAGTTCCCGAACAGCTGAAGCTTTCTTT. Looking up the rest from reference TRBV5-1 and TRBJ1-1 gives the full variable domain: KAGVTQTPRYLIKTRGQQVTLSCSPISGHRSVSWYQQTPGQGLQFLFEYFSETQRNKGNFPGRFSGRQFSNSRSEMNVSTLELGDSALYLCASSLAASSRTAEAFFGQGTRLTVV.

Of note for this clone: The sample has other DNA sequences that encode this CDR3 too. The V and J genes are TRBV29-1 and TRBJ2-3; perhaps TRBD1 as D (6 bases). CDR3 length equals 15 residues. The germline gives CDR1 SQVTM, CDR2 ANQGSEA. V lost 6 bases to trimming and J lost 0 bases, with 16 bases between them. CDR3: CSVAPTGSSTDTQYF. Written as DNA, the CDR3 is TGCAGCGTCGCTCCGACAGGCTCTAGCACAGATACGCAGTATTTT.

The V and J genes are TRBV6-4 and TRBJ2-1; 11 nucleotides agree with TRBD2. This CDR3 contains 15 residues. V trimming: 0 bases; J trimming: 6 bases; junction bases outside the gene matches: 1. Looked up from germline, CDR1 is MRHNA and CDR2 is SNTAGT. As DNA, the CDR3 is TGTGCCAGCAGTGACTCTAGCGGGGGGGCCAATGAGCAGTTCTTC. Amino acid sequence: CASSDSSGGANEQFF.

This clone was seen once. The chain has TRBV4-1 and TRBJ2-1; 10 nucleotides agree with TRBD2. V gave up 2 bases and J gave up 7 bases; unmatched junction bases: 17. Germline V gives CDR1 MGHRA, CDR2 YSYEKL. This CDR3 is built from 19 residues. This chain's CDR3 is CASSQRTLAGLGAQNEQFF. CDR3 DNA: TGCGCCAGCAGCCAACGAACACTAGCGGGGCTCGGGGCCCAAAATGAGCAGTTCTTC.

This clone was detected a few times. V usage is TRBV19 and J usage is TRBJ1-1; D possibly corresponds to TRBD1 (6 bases). Trimming took 3 bases from V and 6 from J, leaving 17 bases between them. Germline V lookup: CDR1 LNHDA, CDR2 SQIVND (reference sequence). The CDR3 is 15 amino acids. CDR3 sequence reads: CASSMGQLTGPEAFF. CDR3 nucleotide sequence: TGTGCCAGTAGTATGGGTCAGTTGACAGGTCCTGAAGCTTTCTTT. The full variable domain, with the rest looked up from reference TRBV19 and TRBJ1-1, is DGGITQSPKYLFRKEGQNVTLSCEQNLNHDAMYWYRQDPGQGLRLIYYSQIVNDFQKGDIAEGYSVSREKKESFPLTVTSAQKNPTAFYLCASSMGQLTGPEAFFGQGTRLTVV.

The chain carries TRBV6-1 and TRBJ2-5; D is unresolved. Per germline, CDR1 MNHNS and CDR2 SASEGT. CDR3 length: 11 amino acids. Trimming removed 6 bases at V and 0 bases at J, with 2 bases between. The CDR3 reads CASRYQETQYF. DNA for the CDR3: TGTGCCAGCAGGTACCAAGAGACCCAGTACTTC.

This clone appeared a few times. This chain links TRBV7-2 with TRBJ1-5, with 8 positions matching TRBD1. There are 16 residues in the CDR3. V lost 5 bases, J lost 0 bases, and 6 bases stayed unmatched. From germline, CDR1 is SGHTA and CDR2 FQGNSA. CDR3 in DNA: TGTGCCAGCAGCACGACAGGGGTGTATAGCAATCAGCCCCAGCATTTT. Protein product: CASSTTGVYSNQPQHF.

The genes are TRBV25-1 and TRBJ2-1; TRBD1 aligns across 10 bases. This CDR3 has 17 amino acids. Germline loops: CDR1 MGHDK, CDR2 SYGVNS. The V and J ends lost 1 base and 7 bases, in that order; junction bases with no gene match: 10. Here the CDR3 reads CASSESKRGTGDNEQFF. The DNA of the CDR3 is TGTGCCAGCAGTGAATCCAAAAGGGGGACAGGGGATAATGAGCAGTTCTTC. The full variable domain, in which reference TRBV25-1 and TRBJ2-1 provide the parts outside the CDR3, is EADIYQTPRYLVIGTGKKITLECSQTMGHDKMYWYQQDPGMELHLIHYSYGVNSTEKGDLSSESTVSRIRTEHFPLTLESARPSHTSQYLCASSESKRGTGDNEQFFGPGTRLTVL.

V usage is TRBV7-2 and J usage is TRBJ2-1; 7 nucleotides match TRBD2. The J segment lost 8 bases and the V segment lost 5 bases, leaving 15 bases of the junction unmatched. The CDR3 is 16 amino acids. Germline-derived CDR1 and CDR2 are SGHTA and FQGNSA. The CDR3 region is CASSPHGGTNSDEQFF. The CDR3 bases are TGTGCCAGCAGCCCCCATGGGGGGACTAATTCTGATGAGCAGTTCTTC.